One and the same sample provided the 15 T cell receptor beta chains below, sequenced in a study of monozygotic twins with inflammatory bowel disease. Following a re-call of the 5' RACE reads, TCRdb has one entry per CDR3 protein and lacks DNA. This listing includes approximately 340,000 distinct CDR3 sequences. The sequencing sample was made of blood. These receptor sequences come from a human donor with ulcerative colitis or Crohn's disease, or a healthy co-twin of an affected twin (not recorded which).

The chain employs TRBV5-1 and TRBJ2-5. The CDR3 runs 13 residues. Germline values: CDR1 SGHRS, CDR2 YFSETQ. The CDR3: CASSTQVEETQYF.

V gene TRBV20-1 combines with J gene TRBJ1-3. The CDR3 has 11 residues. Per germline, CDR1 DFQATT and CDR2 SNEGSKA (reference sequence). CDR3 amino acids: CSAGGRAQIYF.

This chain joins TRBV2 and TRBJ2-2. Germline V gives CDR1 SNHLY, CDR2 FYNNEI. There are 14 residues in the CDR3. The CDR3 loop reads CASSARSNTGELFF.

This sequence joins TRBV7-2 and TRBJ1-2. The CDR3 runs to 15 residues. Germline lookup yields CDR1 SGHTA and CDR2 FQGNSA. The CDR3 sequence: CASSFRTAKEDGYTF.

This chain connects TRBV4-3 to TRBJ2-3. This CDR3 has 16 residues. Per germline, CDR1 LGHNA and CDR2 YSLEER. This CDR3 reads CASSQDPNSGSDTQYF.

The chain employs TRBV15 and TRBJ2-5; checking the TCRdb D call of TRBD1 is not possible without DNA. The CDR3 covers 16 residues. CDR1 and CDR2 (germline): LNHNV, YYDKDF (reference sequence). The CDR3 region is CATSRVTGEFQETQYF.

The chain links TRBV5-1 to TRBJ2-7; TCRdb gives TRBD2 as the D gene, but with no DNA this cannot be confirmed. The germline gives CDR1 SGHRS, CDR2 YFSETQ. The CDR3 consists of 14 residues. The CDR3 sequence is CASSLGANGYEQYF.

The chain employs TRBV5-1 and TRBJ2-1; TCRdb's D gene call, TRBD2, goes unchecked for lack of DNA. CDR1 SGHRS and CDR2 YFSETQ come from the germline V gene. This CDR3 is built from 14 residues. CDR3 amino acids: CASRTAGMSNEQFF.

The CDR3 sequence: CSAPRSGANTGELFF. This chain joins TRBV20-1 and TRBJ2-2; TCRdb reports TRBD1, a call that lacks DNA to check it against. The germline V gene has CDR1 DFQATT and CDR2 SNEGSKA (reference sequence). The CDR3 covers 15 residues.

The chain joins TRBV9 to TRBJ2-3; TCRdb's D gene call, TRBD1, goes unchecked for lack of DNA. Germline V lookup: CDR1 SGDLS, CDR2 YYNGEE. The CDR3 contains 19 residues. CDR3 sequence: CASSVESWRGQGSSDTQYF.

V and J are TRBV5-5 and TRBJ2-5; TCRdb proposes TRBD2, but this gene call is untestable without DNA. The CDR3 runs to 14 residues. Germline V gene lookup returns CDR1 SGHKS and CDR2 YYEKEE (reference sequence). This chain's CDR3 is CASSLRTSETTQYF.

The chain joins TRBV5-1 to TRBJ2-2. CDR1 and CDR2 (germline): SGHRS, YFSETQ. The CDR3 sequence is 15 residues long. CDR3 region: CASSLSTFNTGELFF.

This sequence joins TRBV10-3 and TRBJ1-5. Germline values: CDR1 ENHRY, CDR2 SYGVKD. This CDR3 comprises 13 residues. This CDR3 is CAISESPNQPQHF.

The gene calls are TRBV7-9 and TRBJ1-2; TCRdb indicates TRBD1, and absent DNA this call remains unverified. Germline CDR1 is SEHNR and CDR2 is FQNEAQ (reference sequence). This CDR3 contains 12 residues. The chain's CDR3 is CASSPGDKSYTF.

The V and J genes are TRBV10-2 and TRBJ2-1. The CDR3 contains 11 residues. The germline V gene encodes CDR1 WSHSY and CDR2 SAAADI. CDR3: CASSDYNEQFF.